This record looks at one T cell receptor (beta chain) sequence and its context. Its target is not known. Researchers ran immunoSEQ v3.0 at survey level. The method was immunoSEQ multiplex PCR; TCRdb's version includes in-frame clones alone and lacks a portion of them. The sample shows some 31,000 clones, about 96% of them seen only once. These data come from a study of long-term antiretroviral therapy in people with HIV. Findings and limits, study-wide: Narrower CDR3 length ranges marked HIV repertoires relative to controls. Clonal populations expanded prior to ART predominated within the repertoire at all time points.

This clonotype originated in a man younger than 40 with HIV. This specimen consisted of unsorted PBMCs, obtained 6.9 years after starting antiretroviral therapy.

CDR3 region: CASSEFTRDHEQYF. The CDR3 bases are TGTGCCAGCAGTGAATTCACGAGGGACCACGAGCAGTACTTC. The chain recombines TRBV25-1 with TRBJ2-7; D tentatively fits TRBD1 or TRBD2 (5 bases each). V was cut by 1 base and J by 5 bases, with 12 bases left in between. Germline CDR1 MGHDK, CDR2 SYGVNS. The CDR3 totals 14 residues.